Reported below is one TCR beta chain. This record belongs to a study of blood T cell repertoires in COVID-19. Study-level background: Acute-phase and convalescent COVID-19 samples originated in the United States, Italy and Spain. Sample material is recorded as cDNA or gDNA derived from T cells, B-cell-depleted T cells, or PBMCs.

V was clipped by 2 bases and J by 0 bases; unmatched bases: 9. The CDR3 has 17 amino acids. Germline V gives CDR1 SEHNR, CDR2 FQNEAQ (reference sequence). Per the original data handling: For nucleated cells, counts were estimated from reference gene primer amplification. Assay used: immunoSEQ multiplex PCR; TCRdb lists only in-frame clones, some missing. The V and J calls and the clone size are those of that table, but D and trimming were determined from the DNA. The table includes 200,000 to 250,000 clones, 70% to 90% detected once. The chain employs TRBV7-9 and TRBJ1-1; the match to TRBD1 covers 7 bases. The receptor was isolated from a man younger than 35 with active or convalescent COVID-19. Specimen: peripheral blood. DNA of the CDR3: TGTGCCAGCAGCTTAAGGGTCAAGGGGGCCTTGAACACTGAAGCTTTCTTT. Translation gives CASSLRVKGALNTEAFF.